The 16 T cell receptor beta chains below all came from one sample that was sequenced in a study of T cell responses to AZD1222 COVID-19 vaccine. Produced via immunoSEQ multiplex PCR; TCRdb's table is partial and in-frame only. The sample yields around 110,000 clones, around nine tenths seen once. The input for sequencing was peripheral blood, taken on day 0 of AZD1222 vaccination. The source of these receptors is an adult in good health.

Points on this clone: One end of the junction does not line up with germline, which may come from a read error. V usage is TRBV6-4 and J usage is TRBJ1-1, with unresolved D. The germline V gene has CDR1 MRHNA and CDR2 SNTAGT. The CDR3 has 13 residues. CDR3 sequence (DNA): TGTGCCAGCATTGACTGGGGTGGGGATGAAGCTTTCTTT. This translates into CASIDWGGDEAFF.

The CDR3 is CASSPLFRQNTEAFF. As DNA, the CDR3 is TGTGCCAGCAGCCCACTGTTTCGGCAGAACACTGAAGCTTTCTTT. The chain recombines TRBV7-8 with TRBJ1-1; D uncertain. Per germline, CDR1 SGHVS and CDR2 FQNEAQ. The V end lost 5 bases, the J end lost 1 base, and 14 bases lay between the germline ends. The CDR3 has 15 residues.

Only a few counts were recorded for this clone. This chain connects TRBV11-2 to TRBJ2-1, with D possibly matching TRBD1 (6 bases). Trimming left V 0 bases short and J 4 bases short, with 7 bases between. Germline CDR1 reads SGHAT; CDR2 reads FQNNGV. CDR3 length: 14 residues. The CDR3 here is CASSLEGGYNEQFF. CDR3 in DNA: TGTGCCAGCAGCTTAGAAGGGGGTTACAATGAGCAGTTCTTC.

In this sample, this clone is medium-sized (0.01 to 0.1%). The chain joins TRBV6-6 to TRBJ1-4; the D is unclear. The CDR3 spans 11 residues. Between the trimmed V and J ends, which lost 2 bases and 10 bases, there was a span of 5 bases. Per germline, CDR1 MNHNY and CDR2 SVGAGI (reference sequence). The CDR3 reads CASSYDGKLFF. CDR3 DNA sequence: TGTGCCAGCAGTTACGACGGAAAACTGTTTTTT.

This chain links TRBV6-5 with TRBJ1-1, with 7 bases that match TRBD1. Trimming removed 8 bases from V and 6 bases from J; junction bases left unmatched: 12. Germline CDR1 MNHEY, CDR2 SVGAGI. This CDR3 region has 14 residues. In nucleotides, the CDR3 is TGTGCCAGCGACGACAGGGCCCGGGGTGCTGAAGCTTTCTTT. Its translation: CASDDRARGAEAFF.

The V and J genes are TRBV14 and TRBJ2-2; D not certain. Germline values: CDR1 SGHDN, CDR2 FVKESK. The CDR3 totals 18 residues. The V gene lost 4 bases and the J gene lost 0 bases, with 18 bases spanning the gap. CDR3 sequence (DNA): TGTGCCAGCAGCCCCGAAAGGTACAGAAACGCGAACACCGGGGAGCTGTTTTTT. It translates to CASSPERYRNANTGELFF.

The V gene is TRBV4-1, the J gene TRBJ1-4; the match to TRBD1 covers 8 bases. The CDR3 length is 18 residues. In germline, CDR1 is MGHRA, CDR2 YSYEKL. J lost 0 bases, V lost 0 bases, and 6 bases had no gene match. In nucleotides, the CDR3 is TGCGCCAGCAGCCAAGATCGTGCAGGGGGCACAACTAATGAAAAACTGTTTTTT. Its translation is CASSQDRAGGTTNEKLFF.

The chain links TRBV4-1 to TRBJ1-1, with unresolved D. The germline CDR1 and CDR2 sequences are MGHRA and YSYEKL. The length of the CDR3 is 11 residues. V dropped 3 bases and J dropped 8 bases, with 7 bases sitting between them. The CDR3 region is CASSQMGEAFF. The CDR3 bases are TGCGCCAGCAGCCAGATGGGGGAAGCTTTCTTT.

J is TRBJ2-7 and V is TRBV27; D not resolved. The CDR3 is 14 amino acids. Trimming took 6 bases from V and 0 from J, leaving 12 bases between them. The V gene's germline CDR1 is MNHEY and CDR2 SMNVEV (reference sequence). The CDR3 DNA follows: TGTGCCAGCAGCATAATTGGGGACTCCTACGAGCAGTACTTC. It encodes CASSIIGDSYEQYF.

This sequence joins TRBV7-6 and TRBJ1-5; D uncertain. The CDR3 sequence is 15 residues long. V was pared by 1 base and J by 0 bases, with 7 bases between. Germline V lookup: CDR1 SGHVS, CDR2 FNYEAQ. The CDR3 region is CASSLVAGSNQPQHF. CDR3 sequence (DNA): TGTGCCAGCAGCTTAGTTGCGGGTAGCAATCAGCCCCAGCATTTT.

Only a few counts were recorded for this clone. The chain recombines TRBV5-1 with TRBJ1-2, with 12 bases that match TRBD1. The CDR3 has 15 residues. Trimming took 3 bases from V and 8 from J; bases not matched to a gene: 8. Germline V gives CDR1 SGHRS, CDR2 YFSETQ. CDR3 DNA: TGCGCCAGCAGCTACGCGGGACAGGGGGCGGTCGGCTACACCTTC. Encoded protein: CASSYAGQGAVGYTF.

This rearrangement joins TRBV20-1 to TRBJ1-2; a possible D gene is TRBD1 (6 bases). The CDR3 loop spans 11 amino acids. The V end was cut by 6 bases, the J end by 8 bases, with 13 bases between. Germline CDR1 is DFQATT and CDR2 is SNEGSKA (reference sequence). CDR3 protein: CSAERGQGYTF. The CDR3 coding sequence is TGCAGTGCGGAGAGGGGACAAGGCTACACCTTC.

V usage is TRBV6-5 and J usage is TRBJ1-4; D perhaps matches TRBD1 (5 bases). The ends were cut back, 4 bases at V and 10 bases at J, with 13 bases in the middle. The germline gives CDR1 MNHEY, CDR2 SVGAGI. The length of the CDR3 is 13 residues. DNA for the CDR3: TGTGCCAGCAGTTCCGGGGCCCATGGAAAACTGTTTTTT. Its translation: CASSSGAHGKLFF.

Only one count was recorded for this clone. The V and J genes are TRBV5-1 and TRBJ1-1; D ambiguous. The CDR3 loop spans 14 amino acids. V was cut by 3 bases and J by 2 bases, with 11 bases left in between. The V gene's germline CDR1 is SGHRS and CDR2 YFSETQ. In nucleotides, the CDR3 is TGCGCCAGCAGCTCTGTGGACCTCAACACTGAAGCTTTCTTT. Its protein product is CASSSVDLNTEAFF.

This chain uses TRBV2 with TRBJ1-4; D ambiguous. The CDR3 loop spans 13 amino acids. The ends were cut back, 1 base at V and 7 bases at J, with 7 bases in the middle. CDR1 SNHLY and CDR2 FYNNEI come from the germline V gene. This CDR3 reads CASSEGGFEKLFF. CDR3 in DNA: TGTGCCAGCAGTGAAGGAGGTTTTGAAAAACTGTTTTTT. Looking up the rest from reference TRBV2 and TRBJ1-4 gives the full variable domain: EPEVTQTPSHQVTQMGQEVILRCVPISNHLYFYWYRQILGQKVEFLVSFYNNEISEKSEIFDDQFSVERPDGSNFTLKIRSTKLEDSAMYFCASSEGGFEKLFFGSGTQLSVL.

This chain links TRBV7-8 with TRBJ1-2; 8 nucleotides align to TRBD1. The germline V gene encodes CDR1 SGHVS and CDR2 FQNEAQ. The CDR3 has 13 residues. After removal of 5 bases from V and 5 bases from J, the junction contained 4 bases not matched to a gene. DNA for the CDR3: TGTGCCAGCAGCGAACAGGGGGATTATGGCTACACCTTC. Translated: CASSEQGDYGYTF.